These T cell receptor beta chains were read from a single sample in a study of regulatory T cells in long-lasting Graves disease. MiXCR, run by TCRdb on the multiplex PCR reads, gives a single entry per CDR3 protein. Here the sample spans 410,000 or so distinct CDR3 sequences, just under 15% being singletons. This sample also appeared in a second study, on T cells in Graves' hyperthyroidism and ophthalmopathy.

The sample in question was peripheral blood mononuclear cells (PBMCs), obtained at new diagnosis, from a patient treated with antithyroid drugs. Receptors were obtained from a woman in her twenties or thirties with Graves disease. Each CDR3 is given with its conserved first and last residue. D genes are given only for firm matches. Clone size is not always given. Where it is, it says once, few, many or a class for expanded clones.

v_call	clone_size	j_call	d_call	cdr3_nt	cdr3_aa
TRBV30	NA	TRBJ2-7	NA	TGTGCCTGGAAGGGAATAGCAACTCCCTACGAGCAGTACTTC	CAWKGIATPYEQYF
TRBV4-1	few	TRBJ1-3	TRBD1	TGCGCCAGCAGCCTGGGACAGGGACCTACTGGAAACACCATATATTTT	CASSLGQGPTGNTIYF
TRBV28	many	TRBJ2-7	NA	TGTGCCAGCAGTCCAGGGCCCGACTTCTCCTACGAGCAGTACTTC	CASSPGPDFSYEQYF
TRBV28	NA	TRBJ1-1	TRBD1	TGTGCCAGCAGCCGTGGGGGCTTTCCTCCGGGACAGGGGTTTCATTTCTTT	CASSRGGFPPGQGFHFF
TRBV19	few	TRBJ1-5	NA	TGTGCCAGTAGTCCCCCGGGGGGAACTTATGCTTCCAATCAGCCCCAGCATTTT	CASSPPGGTYASNQPQHF
TRBV7-8	many	TRBJ1-4	NA	TGTGCCAGCAGCTTATACCTTGATGCGTTAGGTGAAAAACTGTTTTTT	CASSLYLDALGEKLFF
TRBV15	NA	TRBJ2-7	NA	TGTGCCACCAGCAGGGGAAGTCCGAGACAGGTCCACGAGCAGTACTTC	CATSRGSPRQVHEQYF
TRBV10-2	NA	TRBJ2-7	NA	TGCGCCAGCATGGAAGACAGGGAGGACTACGAGCAGTACTTC	CASMEDREDYEQYF
TRBV20-1	once	TRBJ2-4	NA	TGCAGTGCTAGGACAGGATCCAAAAACATTCAGTACTTC	CSARTGSKNIQYF
TRBV19	many	TRBJ1-1	NA	TGTGCCAGTAGTTACCCGGGACGGGTTAACACTGAAGCTTTCTTT	CASSYPGRVNTEAFF
TRBV28	many	TRBJ1-6	NA	TGTGCCAGCATGACGGGAGGAGTTTACTTCCTCCACTTT	CASMTGGVYFLHF
TRBV28	NA	TRBJ2-7	TRBD1	TGTGCCAGCAGTCCCCACGGACAGGGCGACTACGAGCAGTACTTC	CASSPHGQGDYEQYF
TRBV11-2	many	TRBJ2-5	TRBD2	TGTGCCAGCAGCTTAGAGGGGGGTAGCGGGACCCAAGAGACCCAGTACTTC	CASSLEGGSGTQETQYF
TRBV30	many	TRBJ2-1	NA	TGTGCCTGGAGCGACGGGGTGGACAATGAGCAGTTCTTC	CAWSDGVDNEQFF
TRBV7-3	many	TRBJ1-2	NA	TGTGCCAGCAGCCGTGCTGGGGAGCAGGCGAATGGCTACACCTTC	CASSRAGEQANGYTF
TRBV2	many	TRBJ2-1	TRBD2	TGTGCCAGCAACCGGGACTATATCTACAATGAGCAGTTCTTC	CASNRDYIYNEQFF
TRBV12-3/TRBV12-4	NA	TRBJ1-2	NA	TGTGCCAGCAGTCGCTGGGGGGGGGTCGTTGGCTACACCTTC	CASSRWGGVVGYTF
TRBV9	few	TRBJ2-7	TRBD1	TGTGCCAGCAGCGTAGAGTCCGGGACAGGGTACCACGAGCAGTACTTC	CASSVESGTGYHEQYF
TRBV9	NA	TRBJ2-2	NA	TGTGCCAGCATGCGAGAGAACACCGGGGAGCTGTTTTTT	CASMRENTGELFF
TRBV7-6	NA	TRBJ1-2	NA	TGTGCCAGCAGCCCCTCTCCCGGGGCAGGGCTGCATGGCTACACCTTC	CASSPSPGAGLHGYTF
TRBV19	few	TRBJ2-1	NA	TGTGCCAGTAGTATTCCCCGGGGCCACCCAGCTAACAATGAGCAGTTCTTC	CASSIPRGHPANNEQFF
TRBV24-1	NA	TRBJ1-2	NA	TGTGCCACCAGTGATTCGGGGGACCTCTATGGCTACACCTTC	CATSDSGDLYGYTF
TRBV5-5	many	TRBJ2-1	NA	TGTGCCAGCAGCCGGGAGCCCAGAATGGCGCAGTTCTTC	CASSREPRMAQFF
TRBV11-2	many	TRBJ2-7	TRBD1	TGTGCCAGCAGCTCGGGGCCGGACAGGGTATATGACGAGCAGTACTTC	CASSSGPDRVYDEQYF
TRBV6-2/TRBV6-3	many	TRBJ1-1	TRBD1	TGTGCCAGCAGACTCTGGACAGGGGACGCTTTCTTT	CASRLWTGDAFF
TRBV6-1	few	TRBJ2-5	NA	TGTGCCAGCACCGGGGCAGGGAAAGAGACCCAGTACTTC	CASTGAGKETQYF
TRBV27	many	TRBJ2-7	NA	TGTGCCAGCAGTCACTCGAAAGGCCACGAGCAGTACTTC	CASSHSKGHEQYF
TRBV5-1	many	TRBJ1-2	NA	TGCGCCAGCAGCTGGGGGGCACGGACGGATAACTATGGCTACACCTTC	CASSWGARTDNYGYTF
TRBV6-2/TRBV6-3	NA	TRBJ2-3	TRBD2	TGTGCCAGCAGTCAACTAGCGGGAGGGGGGACAGATACGCAGTATTTT	CASSQLAGGGTDTQYF
TRBV29-1	NA	TRBJ1-1	TRBD1	TGCAGCGTTGAGGACAGGGACCCTGAAGCTTTCTTT	CSVEDRDPEAFF
TRBV29-1	NA	TRBJ2-3	TRBD2	TGCAGCGTTGAACCTGCGGGGGTACCCACAGATACGCAGTATTTT	CSVEPAGVPTDTQYF
TRBV20-1	many	TRBJ2-7	TRBD2	TGCAGTGCCCCCGGACTAGCGGGAGGGAGCTCCTACGAGCAGTACTTC	CSAPGLAGGSSYEQYF
TRBV27	many	TRBJ1-1	TRBD1	TGTGCCAGCAGTCCGCGGACAGGGGGTGAAGCTTTCTTT	CASSPRTGGEAFF
TRBV30	many	TRBJ1-1	NA	TGTGCCTGGCAGATGAACACTGAAGCTTTCTTT	CAWQMNTEAFF
TRBV15	many	TRBJ2-5	NA	TGTGCCACCAGCAGAGCCTTAATACAGGGTCGTGAGACCCAGTACTTC	CATSRALIQGRETQYF
TRBV5-1	many	TRBJ2-7	NA	TGCGCCAGCAGCCGCCCTGAGTCGGGGTACGAGCAGTACTTC	CASSRPESGYEQYF
TRBV6-2/TRBV6-3	few	TRBJ2-3	TRBD2	TGTGCCAGCCTACCCGGGACTAGCGGAACAGATACGCAGTATTTT	CASLPGTSGTDTQYF
TRBV19	NA	TRBJ2-3	NA	TGTGCCAGTAGTATTCAGGGTATGGGCACAGATACGCAGTATTTT	CASSIQGMGTDTQYF
TRBV19	NA	TRBJ1-2	TRBD1	TGTGCCAGTAGTATCCCGGGACAGGGCAGCTATGGCTACACCTTC	CASSIPGQGSYGYTF
TRBV5-5	NA	TRBJ1-6	TRBD1	TGTGCCAGCAGCGACCTCGAGGACAGGGGTAATTCACCCCTCCACTTT	CASSDLEDRGNSPLHF
TRBV18	many	TRBJ1-5	NA	TGTGCCAGCAGTCCGGGGACTAGCAATCAGCCCCAGCATTTT	CASSPGTSNQPQHF
TRBV7-7	many	TRBJ2-5	NA	TGTGCCAGCAGTCCCCGGGATCAAGAGACCCAGTACTTC	CASSPRDQETQYF
TRBV6-1	NA	TRBJ2-2	NA	TGTGCCAGCTGCCCCGCAGCGGCCTACACCGGGGAGCTGTTTTTT	CASCPAAAYTGELFF
TRBV20-1	many	TRBJ1-2	NA	TGCAGTGCTAGAGAAGAGAATGGCTACACCTTC	CSAREENGYTF
TRBV29-1	many	TRBJ1-1	NA	TGCAGCGTTTTTGACGCCGGGAACACTGAAGCTTTCTTT	CSVFDAGNTEAFF
TRBV7-9	many	TRBJ1-1	NA	TGTGCCAGCAGCTTAGGGGGGTATTCGAACACTGAAGCTTTCTTT	CASSLGGYSNTEAFF
TRBV27	many	TRBJ1-1	NA	TGTGCCAGCAGCTTAGGTCTGAACACTGAAGCTTTCTTT	CASSLGLNTEAFF
TRBV20-1	many	TRBJ1-1	TRBD1	TGCAGTGCTAGGACAGGGGGCGGGTGGAACACTGAAGCTTTCTTT	CSARTGGGWNTEAFF
TRBV7-8	NA	TRBJ2-3	TRBD2	TGTGCCAGCAGCTTAGAGCGGGAGAGTTATCCAGATACGCAGTATTTT	CASSLERESYPDTQYF
TRBV11-1	many	TRBJ2-3	TRBD2	TGTGCCAGCAGCATAGCGGGGCCCCGCACAGATACGCAGTATTTT	CASSIAGPRTDTQYF
TRBV19	many	TRBJ2-4	NA	TGTGCCAGTAGTTTACTAGCCAAAAACATTCAGTACTTC	CASSLLAKNIQYF
TRBV20-1	NA	TRBJ2-3	TRBD2	TGCAGTGCTAGAGAGTCGGGGGGTCAAGATACGCAGTATTTT	CSARESGGQDTQYF
TRBV5-1	many	TRBJ2-1	NA	TGCGCCAGCAGCGGGGGGAAAGAGGATGAGCAGTTCTTC	CASSGGKEDEQFF
TRBV12-3/TRBV12-4	many	TRBJ2-5	NA	TGTGCCAGCGCAATAATGGGGGCGGGGCAAGAGACCCAGTACTTC	CASAIMGAGQETQYF
TRBV7-9	NA	TRBJ1-1	NA	TGTGCCAGCAGCTTATTTCCTAGGGGGACTGAAGCTTTCTTT	CASSLFPRGTEAFF